The next 18 T cell receptor beta chains were all read from a single sample in a study of sequential checkpoint blockade in melanoma. Treatment: randomized to nivolumab then ipilimumab (arm A) or the reverse (arm B). TCRdb's copy holds only in-frame clones and misses some; the assay was immunoSEQ multiplex PCR. The data contain about 13,000 clones, 55% to 75% of them singletons. The sample here was CD8+ T cells sorted from blood (inferred from file names), taken from a patient given nivolumab and ipilimumab in sequence. These receptors came from a human donor with melanoma.

The V and J genes are TRBV28 and TRBJ2-7, with a tentative D call TRBD2 (6 bases). CDR3 length: 16 residues. The V gene's germline CDR1 is MDHEN and CDR2 SYDVKM. Trimming shortened V by 1 base and J by 0 bases, and 13 bases separated the two germline ends. CDR3 sequence: CASSLLGGSFSYEQYF. In DNA, the CDR3 is TGTGCCAGCAGTTTATTGGGGGGTTCGTTCTCCTACGAGCAGTACTTC.

The chain combines TRBV10-2 with TRBJ2-2, with D possibly TRBD2 on 5 matching bases. V was trimmed by 4 bases and J by 4 bases, leaving 13 bases between them. Looked up from germline, CDR1 is WSHSY and CDR2 is SAAADI. This CDR3 is built from 15 residues. The CDR3 sequence: CASSGRLRGTGELFF. As DNA, the CDR3 is TGCGCCAGCAGTGGGAGGCTCAGAGGCACCGGGGAGCTGTTTTTT.

The chain combines TRBV27 with TRBJ2-7; tentatively, D is TRBD1 (5 bases). Trimming removed 3 bases at V and 6 bases at J, with 9 bases between. The CDR3 totals 12 residues. Looked up from germline, CDR1 is MNHEY and CDR2 is SMNVEV (reference sequence). CDR3 amino acids: CASSFPGREQYF. For the CDR3, the DNA is TGTGCCAGCAGTTTTCCAGGGCGCGAGCAGTACTTC.

This clone was counted a few times. The rearrangement uses TRBV7-9 and TRBJ1-5; 7 bases align to TRBD1. The CDR3 is made up of 13 amino acids. J lost 6 bases, V lost 5 bases, and 4 bases had no gene match. Germline V gives CDR1 SEHNR, CDR2 FQNEAQ (reference sequence). CDR3 sequence reads: CASSREGAQPQHF. The CDR3 bases are TGTGCCAGCAGCAGAGAGGGGGCTCAGCCCCAGCATTTT.

Points on this clone: The junction and the germline gene differ at one end; a read error may be behind it. This chain uses TRBV29-1 with TRBJ1-1; D remains ambiguous. The CDR3 contains 10 residues. Germline-derived CDR1 and CDR2 are SQVTM and ANQGSEA. Here the CDR3 reads CSVEAGGAFF. CDR3 coding DNA: TGCAGCGTAGAAGCGGGTGGAGCTTTCTTT.

In its sample, this clone was seen once. The chain employs TRBV7-8 and TRBJ1-3; TRBD1 matches 7 bases. CDR3 length: 17 residues. V gave up 2 bases and J gave up 0 bases; unmatched junction bases: 7. CDR1 and CDR2 from the germline V gene are SGHVS and FQNEAQ. The CDR3 DNA follows: TGTGCCAGCAGCTTATTAGGGGGCCTTTCCTCTGGAAACACCATATATTTT. It specifies CASSLLGGLSSGNTIYF.

The chain employs TRBV28 and TRBJ1-1; a weak D match, TRBD1 (5 bases). Germline V gene data show CDR1 as MDHEN and CDR2 as SYDVKM. The CDR3 spans 15 residues. Trimming stripped 1 base from V and 1 base from J, with 10 bases between. For the CDR3, the DNA is TGTGCCAGCAGTTTATCGTTGGGGGGGAACACTGAAGCTTTCTTT. It specifies CASSLSLGGNTEAFF. Based on the CDR3 plus reference TRBV28 and TRBJ1-1, the full variable domain is DVKVTQSSRYLVKRTGEKVFLECVQDMDHENMFWYRQDPGLGLRLIYFSYDVKMKEKGDIPEGYSVSREKKERFSLILESASTNQTSMYLCASSLSLGGNTEAFFGQGTRLTVV.

This clone was seen a few times. The chain joins TRBV19 to TRBJ2-1; 10 nucleotides align to TRBD2. This CDR3 has 15 amino acids. CDR1 is LNHDA and CDR2 is SQIVND in the germline V gene (reference sequence). V shed 2 bases and J 6 bases; nucleotides not matched to a gene: 4. The CDR3 DNA sequence: TGTGCCAGTAGTATATCTAGCGGGAGCCCCAATGAGCAGTTCTTC. Translation gives CASSISSGSPNEQFF.

This clone was seen more than once but under ten times. The chain uses TRBV9 and TRBJ2-2; 7 nucleotides match TRBD1. Trimming removed 4 bases from V and 0 bases from J; junction bases left unmatched: 6. The CDR3 extends over 16 amino acids. Germline V gene sequence: CDR1 SGDLS, CDR2 YYNGEE. The CDR3, as DNA: TGTGCCAGCAGCACCGGACAGGTCGCGAACACCGGGGAGCTGTTTTTT. Amino acids: CASSTGQVANTGELFF.

The J gene is TRBJ2-7, the V gene TRBV7-6; 8 bases fit TRBD1. The J segment lost 5 bases and the V segment lost 6 bases, leaving 9 bases of the junction unmatched. This CDR3 is 14 amino acids long. The V gene's germline CDR1 is SGHVS and CDR2 FNYEAQ. In nucleotides, the CDR3 is TGTGCCAGCAGACCCGACAGGGGTCTCCACGAGCAGTACTTC. Encoded protein: CASRPDRGLHEQYF. Full variable domain (outside the CDR3, taken from reference TRBV7-6 and TRBJ2-7): GAGVSQSPRYKVTKRGQDVALRCDPISGHVSLYWYRQALGQGPEFLTYFNYEAQQDKSGLPNDRFSAERPEGSISTLTIQRTEQRDSAMYRCASRPDRGLHEQYFGPGTRLTVT.

The chain has TRBV5-6 and TRBJ1-2; 9 nucleotides match TRBD1. The CDR3 is 15 residues long. CDR1 and CDR2 from the germline V gene are SGHDT and YYEEEE. Unmatched junction bases numbered 5, after V lost 1 base and J lost 4 bases. The CDR3 sequence is CASSLTGGGSYGYTF. CDR3 sequence (DNA): TGTGCCAGCAGCTTGACAGGGGGCGGAAGCTATGGCTACACCTTC.

The chain joins TRBV7-3 to TRBJ2-1, with 7 bases that match TRBD2. The CDR3 is 15 amino acids. V was clipped by 1 base and J by 7 bases; unmatched bases: 7. From germline, CDR1 is SGHTA and CDR2 FQGTGA. The CDR3 DNA reads as TGTGCCAGCAGCTTAATGGGCGGGGGAATAAATGAGCAGTTCTTC. It encodes CASSLMGGGINEQFF.

The chain joins TRBV7-9 to TRBJ2-7, with 7 bases matching TRBD2. Germline V gene data show CDR1 as SEHNR and CDR2 as FQNEAQ (reference sequence). With V trimmed by 4 bases and J by 7 bases, 7 bases remained unmatched. This CDR3 region has 13 residues. The CDR3 DNA sequence: TGTGCCAGCAGCTCTACTAGCGTTGGGGAGCAGTACTTC. The encoded protein is CASSSTSVGEQYF.

The gene calls are TRBV5-1 and TRBJ2-1, with 11 bases aligning to TRBD2. Germline loops: CDR1 SGHRS, CDR2 YFSETQ. The CDR3 loop spans 15 amino acids. V shed 3 bases, J shed 8 bases, and the junction held 7 bases outside the gene matches. The CDR3 sequence: CASSSSGLAAYEQFF. Here the CDR3 DNA reads TGCGCCAGCAGCTCTTCGGGACTAGCGGCCTATGAGCAGTTCTTC.

This clone occurred once. The chain joins TRBV30 to TRBJ2-7, with 12 bases matching TRBD2. Germline-derived CDR1 and CDR2 are GTSNPN and SVGIG (reference sequence). The ends lost 1 base at V and 4 bases at J; junction bases unmatched: 8. CDR3 length equals 16 residues. DNA for the CDR3: TGTGCCTGGAGTGGACTAGCGGGGGCCAGCAATTACGAGCAGTACTTC. Translated, it gives CAWSGLAGASNYEQYF. Full variable domain (outside the CDR3, taken from reference TRBV30 and TRBJ2-7): SQTIHQWPATLVQPVGSPLSLECTVEGTSNPNLYWYRQAAGRGLQLLFYSVGIGQISSEVPQNLSASRPQDRQFILSSKKLLLSDSGFYLCAWSGLAGASNYEQYFGPGTRLTVT.

The CDR3 region has the DNA TGTGCCAGCAGTTTCAGGAGGCAAGACACCGGGGAGCTGTTTTTT. Its protein product is CASSFRRQDTGELFF. The rearrangement joins TRBV2 to TRBJ2-2; tentative D call: TRBD2 (5 bases). The CDR3 is 15 residues long. Trimming shortened V by 5 bases and J by 3 bases, and 13 bases separated the two germline ends. The germline CDR1 and CDR2 sequences are SNHLY and FYNNEI.

The chain carries TRBV6-6 and TRBJ1-2, with 7 bases identical to TRBD1. The CDR3 loop spans 14 amino acids. V shed 5 bases, J shed 3 bases, and the junction held 6 bases outside the gene matches. Germline V CDR1 and CDR2: MNHNY, SVGAGI (reference sequence). CDR3 loop: CASSPRQGDYGYTF. The CDR3 nucleotides are TGTGCCAGCAGTCCCAGACAGGGCGACTATGGCTACACCTTC.

This chain uses TRBV7-9 with TRBJ1-2; D is unclear. Germline V gives CDR1 SEHNR, CDR2 FQNEAQ (reference sequence). CDR3 size: 14 residues. V shed 1 base and J shed 4 bases, with 10 bases lying between them. This CDR3 is CASSLDATSYGYTF. The CDR3 region has the DNA TGTGCCAGCAGCTTAGACGCCACCAGCTATGGCTACACCTTC.